This TCR beta chain was captured by sequencing in a study of T cells in Graves' hyperthyroidism and ophthalmopathy. Germline values: CDR1 SGHNT, CDR2 YENEEA. Trimming shortened V by 5 bases and J by 2 bases, and 10 bases separated the two germline ends. The CDR3 has 14 residues. This clonotype was counted many times. Template material for amplifying TCR beta CDR3 regions consisted of RNA transcripts. RT-PCR in the first round (using the HTBI primer set) targeted the TCR CDR3. TCRdb recomputed calls from the multiplex PCR reads with MiXCR, one row per CDR3 protein. The sample shows a few hundred thousand distinct CDR3 sequences, 16% of them seen only once.

The receptor comes from a woman in her thirties or forties with Graves' ophthalmopathy. The specimen sequenced was blood. The V gene is TRBV11-3, the J gene TRBJ1-3; D perhaps matches TRBD1 (5 bases). The CDR3 is CASSPGHAGNTIYF. DNA for the CDR3: TGTGCCAGCAGCCCTGGACATGCTGGAAACACCATATATTTT. Together with reference TRBV11-3 and TRBJ1-3, the CDR3 gives the full variable domain: EAGVVQSPRYKIIEKKQPVAFWCNPISGHNTLYWYLQNLGQGPELLIRYENEEAVDDSQLPKDRFSAERLKGVDSTLKIQPAELGDSAVYLCASSPGHAGNTIYFGEGSWLTVV.